This passage covers 3 T cell receptor beta chains from one sample sequenced in a study of human T cells and chemical hapten exposure. Time point described: pre-sensitization, week 0. Treatment defined: therapeutic diphenylcyclopropenone sensitization with weekly scalp DPC. Via MiXCR, TCRdb re-called the RACE reads, giving one row per CDR3 protein. The profile shows about 290,000 distinct CDR3 sequences, roughly 7.4% of them singletons. The starting material was whole blood, obtained in connection with sensitization to the hapten diphenylcyclopropenone (DPC). These TCRs come from a man aged 18 to 35 with alopecia areata. Some clones in this sample may be carry-over from other donors' samples.

The table lists this clonotype with many counts. This chain's CDR3 is CASNLLSEYGRGQETQYF. CDR3 nucleotide sequence: TGTGCCAGCAATTTGCTTTCCGAGTACGGAAGGGGGCAGGAGACCCAGTACTTC. The chain joins TRBV28 to TRBJ2-5, with 7 bases lining up with TRBD1. The J segment lost 5 bases and the V segment lost 7 bases, leaving 22 bases of the junction unmatched. The CDR3 runs 18 residues. Germline CDR1 MDHEN, CDR2 SYDVKM.

The table lists this clonotype with many counts. This chain links TRBV10-3 with TRBJ2-7; 9 bases line up with TRBD2. The CDR3 covers 12 residues. Trimming removed 5 bases from V and 6 bases from J; junction bases left unmatched: 2. CDR1 ENHRY and CDR2 SYGVKD come from the germline V gene. The chain's CDR3 is CAISTSGSEQYV. DNA of the CDR3: TGTGCCATCAGTACTAGCGGGTCCGAGCAGTACGTC.

The chain links TRBV6-4 to TRBJ2-2; 7 bases fit TRBD2. Losses at the gene ends were 2 bases for V and 5 bases for J; bases not matched to a gene: 11. Germline CDR1 and CDR2: MRHNA and SNTAGT. This CDR3 contains 17 residues. CDR3 sequence: CASSDRSGLADTGELFF. CDR3 coding DNA: TGTGCCAGCAGTGACCGATCCGGGCTAGCGGATACCGGGGAGCTGTTTTTT.